These T cell receptor beta chains were read from a single sample in a study of shared clonotypes between healthy human individuals. The assay was immunoSEQ multiplex PCR, and TCRdb's table has in-frame clones only and misses some. This sample has about 1 million clones; 75% occur once, and the top ten carry over 1.3%. Sequencing was carried out using memory CD4+ T cells sorted from blood. Receptors were obtained from a man aged 18 to 30 in good health. Both conserved end residues are part of each CDR3. D genes are given only for firm matches. Some rows have no size entry. The others give once, few or many, or a class for an expanded clone.

CDR3nt: TGTGCCAGCAGTGAAGTACTGATGAACACTGAAGCTTTCTTT
CDR3aa: CASSEVLMNTEAFF
v_gene: TRBV2
len: 14
abundance: .
d_gene: .
j_gene: TRBJ1-1

CDR3nt: TGTGCCAGCAGCTTGAGACAGGACTATGGCTACACCTTC
CDR3aa: CASSLRQDYGYTF
v_gene: TRBV5-4
len: 13
abundance: .
d_gene: .
j_gene: TRBJ1-2

CDR3nt: TGTGCCACCAGCAGAGAAATCGGGTGGAATCCCCTCTATGGCTACACCTTC
CDR3aa: CATSREIGWNPLYGYTF
v_gene: TRBV15
len: 17
abundance: .
d_gene: .
j_gene: TRBJ1-2

CDR3nt: TGTGCCAGCACCGTGAGGGCGGGAGGATTCTCTGGGGCCAACGTCCTGACTTTC
CDR3aa: CASTVRAGGFSGANVLTF
v_gene: TRBV7-2
len: 18
abundance: .
d_gene: TRBD2
j_gene: TRBJ2-6

CDR3nt: TGTGCCAGTTTTGGCCAACCGGGTCAGCCCCAGCATTTT
CDR3aa: CASFGQPGQPQHF
v_gene: TRBV6-1
len: 13
abundance: .
d_gene: .
j_gene: TRBJ1-5

CDR3nt: TGTGCCAGCAGCTTGCAGGGCCGAAACACAGATACGCAGTATTTT
CDR3aa: CASSLQGRNTDTQYF
v_gene: TRBV5-5
len: 15
abundance: few
d_gene: .
j_gene: TRBJ2-3

CDR3nt: TGTGCCTGGAGTTCCCGTGAGCAGTTCTTC
CDR3aa: CAWSSREQFF
v_gene: TRBV30
len: 10
abundance: .
d_gene: .
j_gene: TRBJ2-1

CDR3nt: TGTGCCAGCAGTTCAGGAGGAACAGGGACTTACGAGCAGTACTTC
CDR3aa: CASSSGGTGTYEQYF
v_gene: TRBV28
len: 15
abundance: once
d_gene: .
j_gene: TRBJ2-7

CDR3nt: TGTGCCAGTAGTATACTAGCGGGAGACGAGCAGTACTTC
CDR3aa: CASSILAGDEQYF
v_gene: TRBV19
len: 13
abundance: .
d_gene: TRBD2
j_gene: TRBJ2-7

CDR3nt: TGTGCCAGCAGCGTACCGGGAAGGGAGACCCAGTACTTC
CDR3aa: CASSVPGRETQYF
v_gene: TRBV9
len: 13
abundance: .
d_gene: .
j_gene: TRBJ2-5

CDR3nt: TGCGCCAGCAGTGAGTCGAAGAGCGGGAGGGCCTACGAGCAGTACTTC
CDR3aa: CASSESKSGRAYEQYF
v_gene: TRBV10-1
len: 16
abundance: few
d_gene: TRBD2
j_gene: TRBJ2-7

CDR3nt: TGTGCCAGCAGTGCCGGGACAGGTTACTACGAGCAGTACTTC
CDR3aa: CASSAGTGYYEQYF
v_gene: TRBV6-1
len: 14
abundance: .
d_gene: TRBD1
j_gene: TRBJ2-7

CDR3nt: TGTGCCATCAGTCCCAACCCCCGGGGAAATGAGCAGTTCTTC
CDR3aa: CAISPNPRGNEQFF
v_gene: TRBV10-3
len: 14
abundance: .
d_gene: .
j_gene: TRBJ2-1

CDR3nt: TGTGCCAGCTCACCTTTGCAAGGAGATGAGCAGTTCTTC
CDR3aa: CASSPLQGDEQFF
v_gene: TRBV18
len: 13
abundance: .
d_gene: .
j_gene: TRBJ2-1

CDR3nt: TGTGCCAGTAGTAGGCCCGGGACTACCTTCATCGAGCAGTACTTC
CDR3aa: CASSRPGTTFIEQYF
v_gene: TRBV19
len: 15
abundance: .
d_gene: TRBD2
j_gene: TRBJ2-7

CDR3nt: TGTGCCAGCAGCCAATACGACAGCAATCAGCCCCAGCATTTT
CDR3aa: CASSQYDSNQPQHF
v_gene: TRBV5-4
len: 14
abundance: .
d_gene: .
j_gene: TRBJ1-5

CDR3nt: TGTGCCAGTACCAGGGACAATCAGCCCCAGCATTTT
CDR3aa: CASTRDNQPQHF
v_gene: TRBV19
len: 12
abundance: once
d_gene: .
j_gene: TRBJ1-5

CDR3nt: TGTGCCGCTTCGAACAGAGACCAAGAGACCCAGTACTTC
CDR3aa: CAASNRDQETQYF
v_gene: TRBV5-4
len: 13
abundance: .
d_gene: .
j_gene: TRBJ2-5

CDR3nt: TGTGCCAGCTCACCCCAACAGGTCCGTGTTGATTCACCCCTCCACTTT
CDR3aa: CASSPQQVRVDSPLHF
v_gene: TRBV18
len: 16
abundance: .
d_gene: .
j_gene: TRBJ1-6

CDR3nt: TGTGCCAGCAATCGACAGGAGGGCGAGCAGTACTTC
CDR3aa: CASNRQEGEQYF
v_gene: TRBV2
len: 12
abundance: .
d_gene: .
j_gene: TRBJ2-7

CDR3nt: TGTGCCAGCAGCCAGGACAGCTTCTATGGCTACACCTTC
CDR3aa: CASSQDSFYGYTF
v_gene: TRBV5-4
len: 13
abundance: .
d_gene: .
j_gene: TRBJ1-2

CDR3nt: TGTGCCAGCAGTGGTGGTTTGGGGCGGTCGACAGATACGCAGTATTTT
CDR3aa: CASSGGLGRSTDTQYF
v_gene: TRBV2
len: 16
abundance: .
d_gene: .
j_gene: TRBJ2-3

CDR3nt: TGCGCCAGCAGGTCTAGCGGGAGTAAGATCGGCGGGGAGCTGTTTTTT
CDR3aa: CASRSSGSKIGGELFF
v_gene: TRBV5-1
len: 16
abundance: .
d_gene: TRBD2
j_gene: TRBJ2-2

CDR3nt: TGTGCCATCAGTGAGGCGACGGGTACTGGGGCCAACGTCCTGACTTTC
CDR3aa: CAISEATGTGANVLTF
v_gene: TRBV10-3
len: 16
abundance: .
d_gene: .
j_gene: TRBJ2-6

CDR3nt: TGCGCCAGCAGCTCAGGATCAGGGTACCAAGAGACCCAGTACTTC
CDR3aa: CASSSGSGYQETQYF
v_gene: TRBV5-1
len: 15
abundance: .
d_gene: .
j_gene: TRBJ2-5

CDR3nt: TGTGCCAGCAGTTACCCAGAGTTGAACACTGAAGCTTTCTTT
CDR3aa: CASSYPELNTEAFF
v_gene: TRBV6-6
len: 14
abundance: once
d_gene: .
j_gene: TRBJ1-1

CDR3nt: TGTGCCAGCTCACCCCGGACAGGGGAGATAAAACTGTTTTTT
CDR3aa: CASSPRTGEIKLFF
v_gene: TRBV18
len: 14
abundance: .
d_gene: TRBD1
j_gene: TRBJ1-4

CDR3nt: TGTGCCAGCTCACGCGGGACAGACTATGGCTACACCTTC
CDR3aa: CASSRGTDYGYTF
v_gene: TRBV18
len: 13
abundance: .
d_gene: TRBD1
j_gene: TRBJ1-2

CDR3nt: TGTGCCAGCAGCTTGGCGGGACTTAGGGGGGGTGGCACTGAAGCTTTCTTT
CDR3aa: CASSLAGLRGGGTEAFF
v_gene: TRBV5-6
len: 17
abundance: .
d_gene: .
j_gene: TRBJ1-1

CDR3nt: TGTGCCAGCAGCCCCAGAGGGGGAGATGGGCACGAGCAGTACTTC
CDR3aa: CASSPRGGDGHEQYF
v_gene: TRBV5-6
len: 15
abundance: once
d_gene: .
j_gene: TRBJ2-7

CDR3nt: TGCGCCAGCAGCTTGAGCGGGAGGAACACTGAAGCTTTCTTT
CDR3aa: CASSLSGRNTEAFF
v_gene: TRBV5-1
len: 14
abundance: few
d_gene: .
j_gene: TRBJ1-1

CDR3nt: TGTGCCAGCAGTCCTTTAGCGTCTGGGGCCAACGTCCTGACTTTC
CDR3aa: CASSPLASGANVLTF
v_gene: TRBV2
len: 15
abundance: .
d_gene: .
j_gene: TRBJ2-6

CDR3nt: TGTGCCAGCAGTCCCGGGACAGCGAACACCGGGGAGCTGTTTTTT
CDR3aa: CASSPGTANTGELFF
v_gene: TRBV5-8
len: 15
abundance: .
d_gene: TRBD1
j_gene: TRBJ2-2

CDR3nt: TGTGCCAGCAGCACCCGACAGGGAAGCTCTGGGGCCAACGTCCTGACTTTC
CDR3aa: CASSTRQGSSGANVLTF
v_gene: TRBV7-9
len: 17
abundance: .
d_gene: TRBD1
j_gene: TRBJ2-6

CDR3nt: TGTGCCAGCAGCTTAGAACCGAGCACTGAAGCTTTCTTT
CDR3aa: CASSLEPSTEAFF
v_gene: TRBV7-2
len: 13
abundance: .
d_gene: .
j_gene: TRBJ1-1

CDR3nt: TGTGCCAGCAGCTTAAGAAACAGGGAAGCTTTCTTT
CDR3aa: CASSLRNREAFF
v_gene: TRBV7-2
len: 12
abundance: .
d_gene: .
j_gene: TRBJ1-1

CDR3nt: TGTGCCTGGAGGGGGACAGGGGCCAAATACAGAGCCGGGGAGCTGTTTTTT
CDR3aa: CAWRGTGAKYRAGELFF
v_gene: TRBV30
len: 17
abundance: few
d_gene: TRBD1
j_gene: TRBJ2-2

CDR3nt: TGCGCCAGCAGCTCGACTAGCGTGGGAGAGACCCAGTACTTC
CDR3aa: CASSSTSVGETQYF
v_gene: TRBV5-1
len: 14
abundance: .
d_gene: TRBD2
j_gene: TRBJ2-5

CDR3nt: TGTGCCAGCAGCGTAAGGCGCGCGGAGACCCAGTACTTC
CDR3aa: CASSVRRAETQYF
v_gene: TRBV9
len: 13
abundance: .
d_gene: .
j_gene: TRBJ2-5

CDR3nt: TGTGCCAGCAGCGCACAGGGGGGGAAGATAGGGGAAAAACTGTTTTTT
CDR3aa: CASSAQGGKIGEKLFF
v_gene: TRBV5-4
len: 16
abundance: .
d_gene: TRBD1
j_gene: TRBJ1-4

CDR3nt: TGTGCCAGCAATCTACGATCCAATAATTCACCCCTCCACTTT
CDR3aa: CASNLRSNNSPLHF
v_gene: TRBV6-4
len: 14
abundance: .
d_gene: .
j_gene: TRBJ1-6

CDR3nt: TGCGCCAGCAGCCTATTTTACGCCCTCTCTGGAAACACCATATATTTT
CDR3aa: CASSLFYALSGNTIYF
v_gene: TRBV4-1
len: 16
abundance: .
d_gene: .
j_gene: TRBJ1-3

CDR3nt: TGTGCCAGCAGCTTAGCGCTGGGGTTCTACGAGCAGTACTTC
CDR3aa: CASSLALGFYEQYF
v_gene: TRBV7-2
len: 14
abundance: .
d_gene: .
j_gene: TRBJ2-7

CDR3nt: TGTGCCAGCAGCCGGACGGGTGCGTTAGATGGCTACACCTTC
CDR3aa: CASSRTGALDGYTF
v_gene: TRBV11-2
len: 14
abundance: .
d_gene: .
j_gene: TRBJ1-2

CDR3nt: TGCGCCAGCAGCCAAGCGGGGGGTTCTGCGGGAGGGTCCTACAATGAGCAGTTCTTC
CDR3aa: CASSQAGGSAGGSYNEQFF
v_gene: TRBV4-3
len: 19
abundance: .
d_gene: TRBD2
j_gene: TRBJ2-1

CDR3nt: TGCGCCAGCAGCCGGGGGCGGGGGGTTGAAAAACTGTTTTTT
CDR3aa: CASSRGRGVEKLFF
v_gene: TRBV4-3
len: 14
abundance: .
d_gene: .
j_gene: TRBJ1-4

CDR3nt: TGTGCCAGCAGTGAGGACACGAGAAGCCTCACCTTC
CDR3aa: CASSEDTRSLTF
v_gene: TRBV6-1
len: 12
abundance: .
d_gene: .
j_gene: TRBJ1-2

CDR3nt: TGTGCCAGCAGTGAGGGATTTGAGCAGTACTTC
CDR3aa: CASSEGFEQYF
v_gene: TRBV2
len: 11
abundance: .
d_gene: .
j_gene: TRBJ2-7

CDR3nt: TGCGCCAGCAACCCGGACAGACTTCGACGCATGAACACTGAAGCTTTCTTT
CDR3aa: CASNPDRLRRMNTEAFF
v_gene: TRBV4-1
len: 17
abundance: many
d_gene: .
j_gene: TRBJ1-1